A single sample is the source of the 30 T cell receptor beta chains below, sequenced in a study of regulatory T cells in long-lasting Graves disease. The TCR beta library used iRepertoire HTBI primers with Arm-PCR amplification of CDR3. A single record per CDR3 protein comes from TCRdb applying MiXCR to the multiplex PCR reads. Among more than 450,000 distinct CDR3 sequences, about 17% were seen once, and the ten largest hold roughly an eighth. Time point noted: newly diagnosed GD, antithyroid drugs for less than 3 months. Making the TCR library involved RNA that had been extracted from PBMCs. Another study also made use of these data, one on T cells in Graves' hyperthyroidism and ophthalmopathy.

This specimen consisted of peripheral blood mononuclear cells (PBMCs), obtained at new diagnosis, from a patient treated with antithyroid drugs. The receptors stem from a man aged 35-49 years with Graves disease.

This clonotype occurred many times. The chain combines TRBV7-9 with TRBJ1-1; D is ambiguous. CDR1 and CDR2 (germline): SEHNR, FQNEAQ (reference sequence). The CDR3 is 15 residues long. Trimming took 2 bases from V and 4 from J, leaving 14 bases between them. CDR3 coding DNA: TGTGCCAGCAGCTTAAATGAGCCCGCAGCCACTGAAGCTTTCTTT. Its protein is CASSLNEPAATEAFF.

The chain couples TRBV19 to TRBJ1-5; D remains ambiguous. Trimming took off 3 bases at V and 4 bases at J, with 10 bases between the two ends. Germline-derived CDR1 and CDR2 are LNHDA and SQIVND (reference sequence). The CDR3 has 14 residues. CDR3 DNA sequence: TGTGCCAGTAGTATCGACGGCGGGAATCAGCCCCAGCATTTT. Amino acids: CASSIDGGNQPQHF. The complete variable domain, with remaining parts taken from reference TRBV19 and TRBJ1-5, reads DGGITQSPKYLFRKEGQNVTLSCEQNLNHDAMYWYRQDPGQGLRLIYYSQIVNDFQKGDIAEGYSVSREKKESFPLTVTSAQKNPTAFYLCASSIDGGNQPQHFGDGTRLSIL.

Many counts were recorded for this clonotype. The chain recombines TRBV3-1 with TRBJ2-7, with a possible D match to TRBD1 (6 bases). Trimming cost V 1 base and J 2 bases, with 12 bases left between them. Germline assignment: CDR1 LGHDT and CDR2 YNNKEL (reference sequence). The CDR3 loop spans 15 amino acids. CDR3: CASSQAKGETYEQYF. CDR3 bases: TGTGCCAGCAGCCAAGCTAAGGGGGAAACCTACGAGCAGTACTTC.

This clonotype was recorded many times. The V call is TRBV20-1, the J call TRBJ2-1, with D tentatively TRBD2 (5 bases). This CDR3 is built from 13 residues. CDR1 is DFQATT, CDR2 SNEGSKA, per germline (reference sequence). V was shortened by 4 bases and J by 7 bases, with 14 bases between the two germline ends. The CDR3 reads CSATSGYGNEQFF. The DNA for the CDR3 is TGCAGTGCTACAAGCGGCTATGGGAATGAGCAGTTCTTC.

Regarding this clonotype: A much larger clone differs by one base, so this may be a read error. The chain employs TRBV5-1 and TRBJ2-3; D possibly corresponds to TRBD2 (6 bases). The closer fit of TRBJ2-7 to the DNA end suggests the J call may be wrong. This CDR3 has 13 residues. The germline gives CDR1 SGHRS, CDR2 YFSETQ. The CDR3 DNA reads as TGCGCCAGCAGCCCGGGGACTTTTAATGAGCAGTACTTC. Translating gives CASSPGTFNEQYF.

In its sample, this clonotype was seen many times. The rearrangement links TRBV7-9 to TRBJ1-1; 7 nucleotides agree with TRBD1. Germline V gene sequence: CDR1 SEHNR, CDR2 FQNEAQ (reference sequence). The V gene end was trimmed by 5 bases and the J gene end by 6 bases; junction bases not matched to a gene: 15. The length of the CDR3 is 16 residues. CDR3 region: CASSPPARGRYAEAFF. CDR3 sequence (DNA): TGTGCCAGCAGCCCCCCGGCGAGGGGGCGGTACGCTGAAGCTTTCTTT.

This clonotype has just a few counts. The chain joins TRBV6-1 to TRBJ1-3; D is ambiguous. This CDR3 contains 14 residues. Trimming stripped 1 base from V and 5 bases from J, with 9 bases between. CDR1 MNHNS and CDR2 SASEGT come from the germline V gene. The CDR3 protein is CASSEGVGRNTIYF. In nucleotides, the CDR3 is TGTGCCAGCAGTGAAGGCGTCGGTAGAAACACCATATATTTT.

The gene calls are TRBV27 and TRBJ2-1; D remains ambiguous. Germline CDR1 and CDR2: MNHEY and SMNVEV (reference sequence). V lost 3 bases to trimming and J lost 9 bases, with 6 bases between them. The length of the CDR3 is 11 residues. CDR3 sequence (DNA): TGTGCCAGCAGTTTGCATCGTGAGCAGTTCTTC. This sequence encodes CASSLHREQFF.

This chain uses TRBV28 with TRBJ1-2; no firm D call. Trimming removed 6 bases from V and 4 bases from J, with 12 bases in between. Germline values: CDR1 MDHEN, CDR2 SYDVKM. This CDR3 has 13 amino acids. CDR3 sequence reads: CASSIGIAYGYTF. The CDR3 DNA is TGTGCCAGCAGCATTGGGATAGCCTATGGCTACACCTTC.

This clonotype was counted only a few times. The rearrangement joins TRBV19 to TRBJ2-1, with D possibly matching TRBD1 (7 bases). The CDR3 consists of 15 residues. The V gene's germline CDR1 is LNHDA and CDR2 SQIVND (reference sequence). V was trimmed by 5 bases and J by 8 bases, leaving 19 bases between them. In nucleotides, the CDR3 is TGTGCCAGTAGTCCCGGAGGGACAGCGGTCCATGAGCAGTTCTTC. Protein product: CASSPGGTAVHEQFF.

There are a few counts of this clonotype. The chain carries TRBV10-2 and TRBJ1-3, with D perhaps TRBD1 (6 bases). The length of the CDR3 is 15 residues. The germline gives CDR1 WSHSY, CDR2 SAAADI. The V end was cut by 2 bases, the J end by 4 bases, with 12 bases between. CDR3: CASSETGRAGNTIYF. In DNA form, the CDR3 reads TGCGCCAGCAGTGAGACAGGGAGGGCCGGAAACACCATATATTTT.

This clonotype was seen many times. The chain carries TRBV20-1 and TRBJ2-7, with TRBD2 identical over 8 bases. CDR1 is DFQATT and CDR2 is SNEGSKA in the germline V gene (reference sequence). V lost 5 bases to trimming and J lost 2 bases; unmatched junction nucleotides: 8. The CDR3 sequence is 14 residues long. As DNA, the CDR3 is TGCAGTGCTCCGCTTCTAGCGGGTCCCTACGAGCAGTACTTC. The encoded protein is CSAPLLAGPYEQYF.

This clonotype was picked up a small number of times. This sequence joins TRBV2 and TRBJ2-2; D ambiguous. This CDR3 region has 15 residues. Trimming left V 5 bases short and J 2 bases short, with 12 bases between. Germline CDR1 and CDR2: SNHLY and FYNNEI. CDR3 protein: CASSNRVINTGELFF. CDR3 DNA sequence: TGTGCCAGCAGTAACCGGGTCATAAACACCGGGGAGCTGTTTTTT.

This clonotype was found many times. The genes are TRBV28 and TRBJ2-1, with 7 bases that match TRBD2. The germline CDR1 and CDR2 sequences are MDHEN and SYDVKM. The CDR3 spans 15 residues. The trim removed 5 bases at V and 5 bases at J, leaving 9 bases unmatched. CDR3 loop: CASSPPGGPHNEQFF. Here the CDR3 DNA reads TGTGCCAGCAGTCCGCCGGGAGGCCCCCACAATGAGCAGTTCTTC.

This clonotype has at least ten counts. V and J are TRBV20-1 and TRBJ2-7; 12 bases are shared with TRBD2. The germline V gene has CDR1 DFQATT and CDR2 SNEGSKA (reference sequence). The CDR3 spans 13 residues. The V segment lost 8 bases and the J segment 0 bases; nucleotides outside the gene matches: 2. CDR3 in DNA: TGCAGTAAGACTAGCGGGGGCTCCTACGAGCAGTACTTC. Translated: CSKTSGGSYEQYF.

V usage is TRBV12-3 or TRBV12-4 and J usage is TRBJ1-5, with D maybe TRBD1 (5 bases). CDR3 length equals 19 residues. Trimming removed 2 bases from V and 4 bases from J, with 24 bases in between. In DNA form, the CDR3 reads TGTGCCAGCAGTTTATTCCGCAGGGTAAGAGGTCAACAAAATCAGCCCCAGCATTTT. This sequence encodes CASSLFRRVRGQQNQPQHF.

This clonotype has just a few counts. The chain couples TRBV13 to TRBJ2-3; D is uncertain. Trimming took 6 bases from V and 2 from J, leaving 9 bases between them. The germline CDR1 and CDR2 sequences are PRHDT and FYEKMQ (reference sequence). This CDR3 has 13 amino acids. The CDR3 nucleotides are TGTGCCAGCAGTCCCGCCGACACAGATACGCAGTATTTT. This codes for CASSPADTDTQYF.

This chain uses TRBV11-2 with TRBJ1-2; perhaps TRBD1 as D (6 bases). Germline CDR1 is SGHAT and CDR2 is FQNNGV. There are 13 residues in the CDR3. The ends were cut back, 3 bases at V and 8 bases at J, with 13 bases in the middle. CDR3 in amino acids: CASSLEDRPGYTF. The CDR3 DNA reads TGTGCCAGCAGCTTGGAAGACAGGCCGGGCTACACCTTC.

In its sample, this clonotype was seen many times. The gene calls are TRBV7-9 and TRBJ1-1; D is unclear. The V end was cut by 3 bases, the J end by 1 base, with 9 bases between. This CDR3 region has 14 residues. From germline, CDR1 is SEHNR and CDR2 FQNEAQ (reference sequence). CDR3 protein: CASSFEWPNTEAFF. CDR3 nucleotide sequence: TGTGCCAGCAGCTTCGAGTGGCCGAACACTGAAGCTTTCTTT.

This clonotype was seen at least ten times. The chain carries TRBV11-2 and TRBJ1-1; no reliable D call. This CDR3 is built from 17 residues. Germline V gene data show CDR1 as SGHAT and CDR2 as FQNNGV. V lost 5 bases and J 3 bases, leaving 22 bases between the germline ends. The CDR3 loop is CASSNSYGVITDTEAFF. In DNA form, the CDR3 reads TGTGCCAGCAGCAACTCTTACGGGGTTATAACAGACACTGAAGCTTTCTTT.

This clonotype was found a few times. The chain recombines TRBV11-2 with TRBJ2-2, with 7 bases aligning to TRBD2. The CDR3 is 16 residues long. Germline V lookup: CDR1 SGHAT, CDR2 FQNNGV. Trimming removed 5 bases from V and 4 bases from J; junction bases left unmatched: 10. Written as DNA, the CDR3 is TGTGCCAGCAGCCTGGGGGAGGGGTGGGGCACCGGGGAGCTGTTTTTT. Amino acid sequence: CASSLGEGWGTGELFF.

The chain recombines TRBV5-1 with TRBJ2-7; possibly TRBD1 or TRBD2 for D (5 bases each). Germline V gene sequence: CDR1 SGHRS, CDR2 YFSETQ. This CDR3 is 15 amino acids long. V was trimmed by 7 bases and J by 0 bases, leaving 17 bases between them. The CDR3 nucleotides are TGCGCCAGCCGGCCGGGGACGGCAAGCTCCTACGAGCAGTACTTC. Translated, it gives CASRPGTASSYEQYF.

In this sample, this clonotype turned up many times. The chain combines TRBV28 with TRBJ2-5; a possible D gene is TRBD1 (6 bases). This CDR3 spans 15 amino acids. V lost 1 base to trimming and J lost 2 bases, with 11 bases between them. Germline CDR1 reads MDHEN; CDR2 reads SYDVKM. The CDR3 DNA sequence: TGTGCCAGCAGTTTATTAACAGGGCTACAAGAGACCCAGTACTTC. This encodes CASSLLTGLQETQYF. Supplemented by reference TRBV28 and TRBJ2-5, the full variable domain reads DVKVTQSSRYLVKRTGEKVFLECVQDMDHENMFWYRQDPGLGLRLIYFSYDVKMKEKGDIPEGYSVSREKKERFSLILESASTNQTSMYLCASSLLTGLQETQYFGPGTRLLVL.

This clonotype was picked up many times. The rearrangement uses TRBV28 and TRBJ2-4, with no clear D. Germline V gene sequence: CDR1 MDHEN, CDR2 SYDVKM. CDR3 length: 16 residues. Trimming took 5 bases from V and 0 from J, leaving 14 bases between them. CDR3 residues: CASSPRAVLAKNIQYF. CDR3 in DNA: TGTGCCAGCAGTCCCCGGGCAGTACTAGCCAAAAACATTCAGTACTTC.

This clonotype was picked up a small number of times. CDR3 in DNA: TGTGCCACCAGCAGAGATTGGGGACGGAACTCCTACGAGCAGTACTTC. Encoded protein: CATSRDWGRNSYEQYF. The chain combines TRBV15 with TRBJ2-7; D tentatively fits TRBD1 or TRBD2 (5 bases each). The CDR3 is made up of 16 amino acids. The ends were cut back, 0 bases at V and 0 bases at J, with 12 bases in the middle. Per germline, CDR1 LNHNV and CDR2 YYDKDF (reference sequence).

In its sample, this clonotype was seen many times. This sequence joins TRBV7-8 and TRBJ2-7; D is ambiguous. The ends were cut back, 4 bases at V and 3 bases at J, with 10 bases in the middle. The CDR3 sequence is 13 residues long. Germline-derived CDR1 and CDR2 are SGHVS and FQNEAQ. CDR3 bases: TGTGCCAGCAGCTCACCTCCGGTCTACGAGCAGTACTTC. Translating gives CASSSPPVYEQYF.

The table lists this clonotype with many counts. In DNA, the CDR3 is TGTGCCAGCAGTATGGGACAGGGACTCCAAGAGACCCAGTACTTC. It yields the protein CASSMGQGLQETQYF. The chain combines TRBV28 with TRBJ2-5; 9 bases line up with TRBD1. The J segment lost 1 base and the V segment lost 5 bases, leaving 5 bases of the junction unmatched. CDR1 MDHEN and CDR2 SYDVKM come from the germline V gene. This CDR3 is built from 15 residues.

The chain combines TRBV24-1 with TRBJ1-5, with D possibly being TRBD1 (6 bases). With 5 bases removed from V and 5 bases from J, the gap between germline ends came to 15 bases. This CDR3 spans 15 amino acids. Germline V gives CDR1 KGHDR, CDR2 SFDVKD. As DNA, the CDR3 is TGTGCCACCAGTGTAAGGGGGGGTCCCCATCAGCCCCAGCATTTT. Translating gives CATSVRGGPHQPQHF.

Ten or more counts support this clonotype. The rearrangement uses TRBV18 and TRBJ1-1; tentatively, D is TRBD1 (6 bases). CDR1 is KGHSH and CDR2 is LQKENI in the germline V gene. The CDR3 covers 15 residues. The V end was cut by 3 bases, the J end by 5 bases, with 16 bases between. This CDR3 is CASSPTGGAGTEAFF. The CDR3 coding sequence is TGTGCCAGCTCACCCACCGGGGGGGCCGGGACTGAAGCTTTCTTT.

This clonotype appeared many times. This chain links TRBV24-1 with TRBJ2-7; D is unresolved. CDR3 size: 16 residues. The germline V gene encodes CDR1 KGHDR and CDR2 SFDVKD. V lost 7 bases and J lost 3, with 21 bases in between. CDR3 sequence: CATSDPGGKNGYEQYF. The CDR3 nucleotides are TGTGCCACCAGCGATCCGGGTGGTAAAAATGGCTACGAGCAGTACTTC.